This TCR beta chain came from a study of regulatory T cells in long-lasting Graves disease. Researchers made TCR beta libraries by using iRepertoire HTBI primers and running Arm-PCR on CDR3 regions. TCRdb passed the multiplex PCR reads through MiXCR, listing each CDR3 protein once. The sample lists hundreds of thousands of distinct CDR3 sequences, more than 20% occurring once. As for time point: persistent/refractory GD, antithyroid drugs over 5 years with positive TRAb. The TCR library was made from RNA extracted from PBMCs. This clonotype was counted at least ten times. The antigen is unknown. Deletions cut 5 bases from V and 4 bases from J, with 14 bases between. The CDR3 spans 14 residues. Germline V gene sequence: CDR1 MNHEY, CDR2 SVGEGT. Points from the study as a whole: Persistent disease samples used TRBV28, TRBJ1-2 and TRBJ2-5 preferentially. Among the persistent patients, fewer than 3,500 public clonotypes were shared, more than the 850 to 1,000 shared among new patients.

This receptor was obtained from a female donor with Graves disease. The chain carries TRBV6-2 or TRBV6-3 and TRBJ1-2; D is ambiguous. Material: peripheral blood mononuclear cells (PBMCs), obtained when the disease was refractory, from a patient treated with antithyroid drugs. CDR3 in DNA: TGTGCCAGCAGTCCGTTATTACCGGGCTATGGCTACACCTTC. It is translated as CASSPLLPGYGYTF.